This T cell receptor (beta chain) was found in a study of T cell responses to AZD1222 COVID-19 vaccine (dated by TCRdb to the early 2020s). Turning to the overall study: TCR sequencing covered roughly 230 trial participants: 207 given two doses of AZD1222 and around 25 given two doses of MenACWY control vaccine. Trial participants were enrolled by age into subgroups of 18-55, 56-69 and 70-plus years, and around 150, 29 and 61 TCR-sequenced participants, respectively, were included in these subgroups.

CDR1 and CDR2, per the germline V gene (reference sequence), are LGHDT and YNNKEL. Including cysteine and phenylalanine, the CDR3 has 17 amino acids. The sequence is cut down to CDR3 DNA, 51 bases in frame from base 1. V is cut by 4 bases and J by 5 bases, and the space between the germline ends is 23 bases. Concerning this clone: Its target antigen remains unknown. No qualities accompany the bases; no much larger clone lies one base away.

Per the publication, the time point label means: about 28 days (+/-7) after the second vaccine dose. AZD1222 recipients given second doses at about 4 weeks or at about 12 weeks were pooled, since spike-specific TCR depth and breadth were not found to differ between the two schedules. Vaccinee samples were obtained from the UK trials COV001 and COV002, which included a single-blind randomized controlled phase 2/3 trial of AZD1222 (ChAdOx1 nCoV-19) in healthy adults. For TCRbeta chain sequencing, PBMC samples were collected from trial participants at day 0 and at day 28 after the second dose. Beyond this particular receptor, the publication reports: In the small 56-69-year group, the increase in depth fell short of significance, most likely because of low power. Reportedly, close to half of the unique spike-specific TCRs recognized epitopes lying outside the regions that are mutated in the B.1.351 and B.1.1.7 variants. The whole spike protein was spanned by vaccine-associated CD4 TCRs, and dominant responses were seen in regions 160-218 and 743-854. Most participants were white British and females outnumbered males, and the authors suggested that clonal diversity may have been underestimated. Only 5 to 7 AZD1222 recipients were SARS-CoV-2 seropositive at baseline, limiting conclusions about previously exposed vaccinees. After two AZD1222 doses, both the breadth and the depth of spike-specific TCRs were significantly higher than at day 0 and than in MenACWY recipients. Because no day 14 peak-response samples were available, the repertoires could be characterized only after the peak T cell response.

The CDR3 regions of human TCRbeta chains were analyzed by immunosequencing. From the authors' description of their analysis: TCRs in the repertoires were compared against a reference library of SARS-CoV-2-specific TCRs that had been generated with the MIRA antigen-specificity platform. Breadth meant the fraction of unique TCRs that were SARS-CoV-2-associated, whereas depth meant the fraction of total T cells that were SARS-CoV-2-associated. Each spike-specific TCR was assigned to its reactive spike region and to a CD4 or CD8 class using the MIRA data. Log10-transformed breadth and depth values were compared by one-way ANOVA with Sidak's multiple comparisons tests. TCRdb obtained this table from immuneACCESS and retained in-frame rearrangements with V and J assigned. These tables miss some clones; where compared with another copy, unresolved V genes account for less than half of the shortfall, and the remainder is unexplained. Clone size and the V and J calls come from that table; the DNA yielded D and trimming. The table for this sample lists over 120,000 clones; about nine tenths of them were counted only once. The ten largest clones add up to approximately 3.5% of the sample.

The specimen comprised peripheral blood, sampled 28 days after the second AZD1222 dose. The V gene is TRBV3-1 (or the pseudogene TRBV3-2) and the J gene is TRBJ2-5; TRBD2 might be the D gene, on 7 matching bases. The sequence was obtained from an adult who received the AZD1222 COVID-19 vaccine. The CDR3 reads as follows: CASSRLTGPRGGETQYF. The nucleotides are TGTGCCAGCAGCCGCCTGACAGGCCCGCGGGGAGGGGAGACCCAGTACTTC.